The T cell receptor beta chain under discussion was sequenced for a study of T cells in Graves' hyperthyroidism and ophthalmopathy. Study results and caveats: Most thyroid clonotypes with frequency above 0.001 were detected in blood.

Trimming took 5 bases from V and 3 from J, leaving 5 bases between them. CDR3 length: 11 amino acids. Germline V lookup: CDR1 SGHAT, CDR2 FQNNGV. This clonotype showed up many times. As yet, its antigen is unknown. TCR beta CDR3 regions were amplified from RNA. A set of HTBI primers served as the primers for a first-round RT-PCR of the TCR CDR3. TCRdb re-called the multiplex PCR reads through MiXCR, storing one row per CDR3 protein. Of around 520,000 distinct CDR3 sequences in the sample, around 15% are singletons; the top ten hold more than 11%. Sequencing input: blood. The origin of this receptor is a woman aged 40 to 49 with Graves' hyperthyroidism. The V and J genes are TRBV11-2 and TRBJ2-7, with no clear D. The CDR3 protein is CASSPIYEQYF. CDR3 coding DNA: TGTGCCAGCAGCCCCATCTACGAGCAGTACTTC. The full variable domain, its missing parts supplied by reference TRBV11-2 and TRBJ2-7, is EAGVAQSPRYKIIEKRQSVAFWCNPISGHATLYWYQQILGQGPKLLIQFQNNGVVDDSQLPKDRFSAERLKGVDSTLKIQPAKLEDSAVYLCASSPIYEQYFGPGTRLTVT.